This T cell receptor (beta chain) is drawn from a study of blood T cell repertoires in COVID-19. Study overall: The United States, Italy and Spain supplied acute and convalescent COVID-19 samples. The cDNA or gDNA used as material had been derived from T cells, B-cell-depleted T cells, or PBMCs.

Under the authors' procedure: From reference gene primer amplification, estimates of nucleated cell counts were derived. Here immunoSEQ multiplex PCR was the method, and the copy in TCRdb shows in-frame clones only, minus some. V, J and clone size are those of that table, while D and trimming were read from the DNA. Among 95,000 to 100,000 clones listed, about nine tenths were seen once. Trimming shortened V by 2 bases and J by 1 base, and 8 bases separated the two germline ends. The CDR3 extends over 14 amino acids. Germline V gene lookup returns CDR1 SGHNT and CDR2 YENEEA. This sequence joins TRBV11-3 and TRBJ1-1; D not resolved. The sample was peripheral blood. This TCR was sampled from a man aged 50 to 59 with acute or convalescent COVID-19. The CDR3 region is CASSLFPRNTEAFF. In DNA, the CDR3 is TGTGCCAGCAGCTTATTCCCCAGGAACACTGAAGCTTTCTTT.